This T cell receptor (beta chain) was profiled in a study of blood T cell repertoires in COVID-19 (dated by TCRdb to the early 2020s). Regarding the study in general: The collaborator samples originated in the United States, Italy and Spain and spanned the acute and convalescent phases of COVID-19. The material from the prospective study consisted of cDNA or gDNA derived from T cells, B-cell-depleted T cells, or PBMCs. The dataset comprised deeply sampled blood TCRbeta repertoires from subjects exposed to, actively infected with, or recovered from COVID-19. The repertoires were made available in a free public database intended to serve as a resource for research on the immune response to SARS-CoV-2. Samples were obtained from the ongoing ImmuneRACE study (first 160 participants) and from 1,254 subjects provided by 6 global collaborators. Nearly every sample came with metadata listing a de-identified subject ID, COVID-19 status, age in years and sex. Where HLA class I and class II types were available, the types were taken from metadata supplied by the sample provider, not from assay-based typing.

As regards this clone: Its antigen is unknown. One base away there is no much larger clone; base qualities are not given.

The immunoSEQ Assay, a bias-controlled multiplex PCR, was used to amplify TCRbeta CDR3 regions from genomic DNA. On the authors' methods: Nucleated cell counts per sample were estimated from amplification of reference gene primers within the assay. To quantify the absolute abundance of each unique TCRbeta CDR3 rearrangement, sequence reads were collapsed and filtered. For each sample, productive Simpson clonality was calculated by taking the square root of Simpson's diversity index across productive rearrangements. In its TCRdb copy, this immuneACCESS table keeps in-frame sequences only and misses some clones. Where compared with another copy, unresolved V genes explain less than half of these, and the others have no known cause. For V, J and clone size, that table is used; D and trimming come from the DNA. For this sample there are about 230,000 clones; approximately 87% appear just once. Under 3% of the sample is in the top ten clones.

The collaborating institutions used their own protocols to collect whole blood in K2EDTA tubes. For TCRbeta analysis, collaborators shipped samples in one of three forms: frozen whole blood, isolated PBMCs, or DNA extracted from either of those sample types. On the study overall, not on this receptor specifically: How much clinical and demographic metadata was included differed by source and by participant, and the metadata was provided uncurated.

Trimming leaves V shorter by 6 bases and J shorter by 3 bases, with the junction holding 8 bases beyond the gene matches. From cysteine to phenylalanine, the CDR3 is 14 amino acids long. Of all the DNA, just the CDR3 is kept, 42 bases in frame from base 1. Looking up the germline V gene yields CDR1 MNHEY and CDR2 SVGAGI. The TCR comes from a woman in her 70s with active or convalescent COVID-19. Sequenced material: peripheral blood. The rearrangement combines TRBV6-5 with TRBJ2-7; TRBD1 agrees with 7 junctional bases. The DNA sequence follows: TGTGCCAGCAGCCCCTCCGGGACAGACTACGAGCAGTACTTC. This sequence encodes CASSPSGTDYEQYF.